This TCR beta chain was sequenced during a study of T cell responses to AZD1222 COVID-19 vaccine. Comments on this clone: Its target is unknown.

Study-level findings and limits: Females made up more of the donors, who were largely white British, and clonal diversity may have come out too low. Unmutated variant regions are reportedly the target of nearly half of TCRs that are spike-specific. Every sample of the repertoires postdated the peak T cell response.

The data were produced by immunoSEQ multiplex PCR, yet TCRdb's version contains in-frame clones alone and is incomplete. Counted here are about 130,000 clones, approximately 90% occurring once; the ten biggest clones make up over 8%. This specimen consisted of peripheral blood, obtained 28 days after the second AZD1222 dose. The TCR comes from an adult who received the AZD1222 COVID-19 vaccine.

The CDR3 DNA sequence: TGTGCCAGCAGCCAAAATAGAGAGACCCAGTACTTC. As protein: CASSQNRETQYF. The chain is built from TRBV16 and TRBJ2-5; D gene uncertain. CDR1 and CDR2 from the germline V gene are KGHSY and FQNENV. Trimming shortened V by 2 bases and J by 4 bases, and 5 bases separated the two germline ends. The CDR3 covers 12 residues.